The 3 T cell receptor beta chains below come from one sample, sequenced in a study of blood T cell repertoires in COVID-19. Generated by immunoSEQ multiplex PCR, the TCRdb table keeps only in-frame clones and is missing some. The sample comprises approximately 160,000 clones, about 85% of which are singletons, and 8.3% rests with the top ten. The material sequenced was peripheral blood. These receptors all stem from a woman aged 60-70 years with COVID-19, enrolled during active disease.

V and J are TRBV20-1 and TRBJ2-1; D is perhaps TRBD2 (6 bases). Germline CDR1 DFQATT, CDR2 SNEGSKA (reference sequence). The CDR3 loop spans 16 amino acids. The germline V and J ends were trimmed by 6 bases and 6 bases, with 24 bases remaining between them. The CDR3 region is CSASYYAFRGSNEQFF. In DNA, the CDR3 is TGCAGTGCGAGTTACTACGCCTTTCGGGGGAGCAATGAGCAGTTCTTC.

This chain joins TRBV7-2 and TRBJ2-1; 8 bases are shared with TRBD2. Germline lookup yields CDR1 SGHTA and CDR2 FQGNSA. The CDR3 length is 17 residues. The V and J ends lost 2 bases and 7 bases, in that order; junction bases with no gene match: 13. The CDR3: CASSLYAGGGYGNEQFF. CDR3 nucleotide sequence: TGTGCCAGCAGCTTATACGCGGGAGGAGGTTACGGGAATGAGCAGTTCTTC.

This clone was counted between two and nine times. The chain couples TRBV4-1 to TRBJ1-2; tentatively, D is TRBD1 (5 bases). V was clipped by 0 bases and J by 8 bases, with 13 bases between them. The germline CDR1 and CDR2 sequences are MGHRA and YSYEKL. CDR3 length equals 14 residues. The CDR3 here is CASSQDPGEGGYTF. In DNA, the CDR3 is TGCGCCAGCAGCCAAGATCCGGGGGAGGGGGGCTACACCTTC.